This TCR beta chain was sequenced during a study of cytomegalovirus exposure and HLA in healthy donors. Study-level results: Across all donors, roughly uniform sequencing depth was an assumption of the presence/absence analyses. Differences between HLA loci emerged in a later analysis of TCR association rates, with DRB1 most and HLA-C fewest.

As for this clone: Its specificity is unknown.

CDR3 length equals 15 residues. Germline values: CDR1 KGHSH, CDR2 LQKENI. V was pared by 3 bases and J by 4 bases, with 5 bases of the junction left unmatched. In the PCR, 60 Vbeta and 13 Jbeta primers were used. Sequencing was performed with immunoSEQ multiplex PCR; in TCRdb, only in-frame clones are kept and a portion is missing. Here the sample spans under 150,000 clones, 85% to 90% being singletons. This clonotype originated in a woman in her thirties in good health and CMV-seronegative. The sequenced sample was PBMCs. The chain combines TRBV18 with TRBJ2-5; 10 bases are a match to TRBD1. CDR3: CASSPGQGGRETQYF. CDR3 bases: TGTGCCAGCTCACCCGGACAGGGGGGGAGAGAGACCCAGTACTTC.